One TCR beta chain is described in this entry. The sample is drawn from a study of blood T cell repertoires in COVID-19. Study-level information: From the United States, Italy and Spain came samples of acute and convalescent COVID-19.

TCRdb's table, derived via immunoSEQ multiplex PCR, lists solely in-frame clones and lacks some. This sample has some 190,000 clones, with less than 85% found just once. V lost 0 bases and J lost 5, with 13 bases in between. Germline V gene lookup returns CDR1 LGHNA and CDR2 YNFKEQ. This CDR3 region has 15 residues. The specimen was peripheral blood. This receptor was identified in a woman at least 80 years old with active or convalescent COVID-19. This chain links TRBV4-2 with TRBJ1-1; maybe TRBD1 (5 bases). CDR3 coding DNA: TGTGCCAGCAGCCAAGATATGCGGGGGGGTACTGAAGCTTTCTTT. It yields the protein CASSQDMRGGTEAFF.